Below are 25 T cell receptor beta chains sequenced from a single sample in a study of cytomegalovirus exposure and HLA in healthy donors. Here immunoSEQ multiplex PCR was the method, and the copy in TCRdb shows in-frame clones only, minus some. The sample records about 110,000 clones, 88% being singletons. Sample: PBMCs. These receptors were taken from a woman under 30 in good health and CMV-seronegative.

J is TRBJ2-7 and V is TRBV21-1; the DNA was not used to check the table's D call, TRBD2. TRBV21-1 is a listed pseudogene. This CDR3 is 12 amino acids long. CDR3 in amino acids: CARGLALYEQYF. The CDR3 DNA reads as TGTGCCAGGGGACTAGCGCTCTACGAGCAGTACTTC.

J is TRBJ1-4 and V is TRBV11-2; TRBD1 might be the D (5 bases). This CDR3 has 15 amino acids. Germline loops: CDR1 SGHAT, CDR2 FQNNGV. Trimming stripped 5 bases from V and 8 bases from J, with 18 bases between. The CDR3 region is CASSQRLGGYEKLFF. The CDR3 DNA is TGTGCCAGCAGCCAGAGACTGGGGGGATACGAAAAACTGTTTTTT.

This chain uses TRBV28 with TRBJ1-1; TRBD1 might be the D (6 bases). CDR3 size: 15 residues. With 5 bases removed from V and 1 base from J, the gap between germline ends came to 14 bases. The germline CDR1 and CDR2 sequences are MDHEN and SYDVKM. The CDR3 nucleotides are TGTGCCAGCAGTACTCCGGGACACCAGAACACTGAAGCTTTCTTT. It codes for CASSTPGHQNTEAFF. The full variable domain, with the rest looked up from reference TRBV28 and TRBJ1-1, is DVKVTQSSRYLVKRTGEKVFLECVQDMDHENMFWYRQDPGLGLRLIYFSYDVKMKEKGDIPEGYSVSREKKERFSLILESASTNQTSMYLCASSTPGHQNTEAFFGQGTRLTVV.

The chain links TRBV4-3 to TRBJ2-7; possibly TRBD2 for D (6 bases). Looked up from germline, CDR1 is LGHNA and CDR2 is YSLEER. The CDR3 consists of 15 residues. V was cut by 4 bases and J by 5 bases, with 18 bases left in between. CDR3 in amino acids: CASSRTIGESDEQYF. DNA of the CDR3: TGCGCCAGCAGCCGGACTATAGGGGAGAGTGACGAGCAGTACTTC.

This clone was observed once. The chain is built from TRBV7-9 and TRBJ2-7, with 9 bases identical to TRBD2. Germline CDR1 SEHNR, CDR2 FQNEAQ (reference sequence). The CDR3 is made up of 14 amino acids. J gave up 2 bases and V 5 bases, and 4 bases lay outside the gene matches. The CDR3 protein is CASSTGTSPYEQYF. The CDR3, as DNA: TGTGCCAGCAGCACTGGGACTAGCCCCTACGAGCAGTACTTC.

V and J are TRBV18 and TRBJ1-1; D unclear. V was trimmed by 4 bases and J by 0 bases, leaving 9 bases between them. The CDR3 consists of 14 residues. Germline values: CDR1 KGHSH, CDR2 LQKENI. The CDR3 DNA reads as TGTGCCAGCTCACGAGGAGGAATGAACACTGAAGCTTTCTTT. Its protein is CASSRGGMNTEAFF.

This clone was observed a single time. CDR3 in amino acids: CASSLAWTSRAGTQYF. In DNA form, the CDR3 reads TGTGCCAGCAGCTTAGCATGGACTAGCCGAGCGGGGACCCAGTACTTC. J is TRBJ2-5 and V is TRBV11-2, with 8 bases aligning to TRBD2. Germline assignment: CDR1 SGHAT and CDR2 FQNNGV. The ends lost 1 base at V and 7 bases at J; junction bases unmatched: 11. The CDR3 has 16 residues.

V gene TRBV11-2 combines with J gene TRBJ2-2, with D tentatively TRBD1 (6 bases). The V gene lost 5 bases and the J gene lost 4 bases, with 11 bases spanning the gap. The CDR3 loop spans 14 amino acids. Germline V CDR1 and CDR2: SGHAT, FQNNGV. The CDR3, as DNA: TGTGCCAGCAGCCGACAGGCCGCCACCGGGGAGCTGTTTTTT. This encodes CASSRQAATGELFF.

The chain couples TRBV9 to TRBJ2-3; 7 bases fit TRBD2. Germline CDR1 reads SGDLS; CDR2 reads YYNGEE. This CDR3 has 15 amino acids. V was clipped by 7 bases and J by 2 bases; unmatched bases: 10. CDR3 in amino acids: CASGRETDPTDTQYF. The CDR3 DNA reads TGTGCCAGCGGGAGGGAAACCGACCCCACAGATACGCAGTATTTT.

V usage is TRBV28 and J usage is TRBJ2-7; perhaps TRBD2 as D (5 bases). V was clipped by 4 bases and J by 3 bases, with 7 bases between them. In germline, CDR1 is MDHEN, CDR2 SYDVKM. CDR3 length: 12 amino acids. The CDR3 reads CASSSGYYEQYF. The CDR3 DNA reads as TGTGCCAGCAGTTCGGGGTACTACGAGCAGTACTTC.

This chain connects TRBV7-2 to TRBJ2-7; 7 bases fit TRBD2. CDR3 length: 13 amino acids. The J segment lost 3 bases and the V segment lost 1 base, leaving 0 bases of the junction unmatched. From germline, CDR1 is SGHTA and CDR2 FQGNSA. The CDR3 is CASSLGGGYEQYF. In DNA form, the CDR3 reads TGTGCCAGCAGCTTAGGCGGGGGCTACGAGCAGTACTTC.

CDR3 bases: TGTGCCAGCAGCTACGGACAAAGCAGCGAGCAGTACTTC. Amino acids: CASSYGQSSEQYF. The chain recombines TRBV7-9 with TRBJ2-7; D is perhaps TRBD1 (5 bases). Germline-derived CDR1 and CDR2 are SEHNR and FQNEAQ (reference sequence). CDR3 length equals 13 residues. V was cut by 4 bases and J by 6 bases, with 13 bases left in between.

The rearrangement links TRBV14 to TRBJ2-7; D gene ambiguous. V lost 1 base and J 3 bases, leaving 13 bases between the germline ends. The CDR3 consists of 15 residues. The germline V gene has CDR1 SGHDN and CDR2 FVKESK. The CDR3 DNA reads as TGTGCCAGCAGCCAAGGCGGCAAGATGGTCTACGAGCAGTACTTC. Translated, it gives CASSQGGKMVYEQYF.

J is TRBJ2-3 and V is TRBV27; TRBD2 might be the D (6 bases). The CDR3 has 15 residues. The germline V gene encodes CDR1 MNHEY and CDR2 SMNVEV (reference sequence). Trimming shortened V by 1 base and J by 3 bases, and 11 bases separated the two germline ends. CDR3 nucleotides: TGTGCCAGCAGTTTATGGGGGGTTAAGACAGATACGCAGTATTTT. It is translated as CASSLWGVKTDTQYF.

This clone was counted a few times. The gene calls are TRBV18 and TRBJ2-5; 7 bases align to TRBD1. The CDR3 is made up of 13 amino acids. V shed 4 bases, J shed 1 base, and the junction held 0 bases outside the gene matches. CDR1 and CDR2 from the germline V gene are KGHSH and LQKENI. CDR3 bases: TGTGCCAGCTCACGGGACAGCCAAGAGACCCAGTACTTC. Its protein is CASSRDSQETQYF.

Here the CDR3 reads CASSSTGVGLGSPLHF. The CDR3 region has the DNA TGTGCCAGCAGCTCGACAGGGGTTGGGTTGGGTTCACCCCTCCACTTT. V gene TRBV5-4 combines with J gene TRBJ1-6; 8 bases fit TRBD1. From germline, CDR1 is SGHNT and CDR2 YYREEE (reference sequence). The CDR3 has 16 residues. The J segment lost 9 bases and the V segment lost 3 bases, leaving 11 bases of the junction unmatched.

The chain couples TRBV7-9 to TRBJ2-1; 10 positions agree with TRBD2. CDR1 SEHNR and CDR2 FQNEAQ come from the germline V gene (reference sequence). The CDR3 runs to 16 residues. The junction had 6 bases not matched to a gene; V was cut back by 6 bases and J by 1 base. CDR3 protein: CASSNPTSGSYNEQFF. For the CDR3, the DNA is TGTGCCAGCAGTAATCCGACTAGCGGGTCCTACAATGAGCAGTTCTTC.

The rearrangement joins TRBV18 to TRBJ1-5; TRBD1 matches at 10 bases. CDR3 length: 14 amino acids. CDR1 is KGHSH, CDR2 LQKENI, per germline. V shed 4 bases and J 5 bases; nucleotides not matched to a gene: 2. The CDR3 DNA is TGTGCCAGCTCACACGGGACAGGGGATCAGCCCCAGCATTTT. Its translation is CASSHGTGDQPQHF.

The chain uses TRBV7-6 and TRBJ1-1; the D is unclear. The CDR3 is 15 residues long. Germline V gene sequence: CDR1 SGHVS, CDR2 FNYEAQ. Trimming shortened V by 2 bases and J by 1 base, and 11 bases separated the two germline ends. The CDR3 nucleotides read TGTGCCAGCAGCTTATCGCCCGCGCCGAACACTGAAGCTTTCTTT. Amino acids: CASSLSPAPNTEAFF.

The chain employs TRBV28 and TRBJ1-1; D gene unclear. CDR3 length: 12 amino acids. The germline V and J ends were trimmed by 8 bases and 4 bases, with 11 bases remaining between them. Looked up from germline, CDR1 is MDHEN and CDR2 is SYDVKM. CDR3 nucleotide sequence: TGTGCCAGCCATAGCCTAGGCACTGAAGCTTTCTTT. Its protein is CASHSLGTEAFF. Drawing the rest from reference TRBV28 and TRBJ1-1, the complete variable domain is DVKVTQSSRYLVKRTGEKVFLECVQDMDHENMFWYRQDPGLGLRLIYFSYDVKMKEKGDIPEGYSVSREKKERFSLILESASTNQTSMYLCASHSLGTEAFFGQGTRLTVV.

The gene calls are TRBV6-1 and TRBJ1-4; TRBD1 agrees at 8 bases. Germline CDR1 MNHNS, CDR2 SASEGT. The CDR3 covers 16 residues. V trimming: 4 bases; J trimming: 8 bases; junction bases outside the gene matches: 12. CDR3 protein: CASSGTGTLFGEKLFF. The CDR3 nucleotides are TGTGCCAGCAGTGGGACAGGGACTCTATTCGGGGAAAAACTGTTTTTT.

This sequence joins TRBV13 and TRBJ2-7; 8 nucleotides match TRBD2. The germline V gene encodes CDR1 PRHDT and CDR2 FYEKMQ (reference sequence). J gave up 2 bases and V 6 bases, and 9 bases lay outside the gene matches. The CDR3 is 15 residues long. The CDR3 reads CASRPSGTRPYEQYF. CDR3 nucleotides: TGTGCCAGCAGACCTTCCGGGACTAGACCCTACGAGCAGTACTTC.

There are many counts of this clone. The chain combines TRBV4-3 with TRBJ2-1, with D tentatively TRBD1 (5 bases). The CDR3 totals 16 residues. V lost 5 bases and J 6 bases, leaving 20 bases between the germline ends. CDR1 is LGHNA and CDR2 is YSLEER in the germline V gene. The CDR3 here is CASSKTRQGISNEQFF. The CDR3 coding sequence is TGCGCCAGCAGCAAAACACGGCAGGGTATCTCCAATGAGCAGTTCTTC.

This sequence joins TRBV29-1 and TRBJ2-7; D not resolved. Germline V lookup: CDR1 SQVTM, CDR2 ANQGSEA. The CDR3 contains 14 residues. V was shortened by 3 bases and J by 0 bases, with 12 bases between the two germline ends. CDR3 DNA sequence: TGCAGCGTTGAGCTCCAGACAAGCTCCTACGAGCAGTACTTC. This encodes CSVELQTSSYEQYF.

The chain recombines TRBV30 with TRBJ1-4; D ambiguous. V dropped 0 bases and J dropped 8 bases, with 16 bases sitting between them. CDR3 length: 15 residues. CDR1 and CDR2 from the germline V gene are GTSNPN and SVGIG (reference sequence). CDR3 in amino acids: CAWSVMAGGPEKLFF. CDR3 bases: TGTGCCTGGAGTGTAATGGCGGGAGGCCCAGAAAAACTGTTTTTT.